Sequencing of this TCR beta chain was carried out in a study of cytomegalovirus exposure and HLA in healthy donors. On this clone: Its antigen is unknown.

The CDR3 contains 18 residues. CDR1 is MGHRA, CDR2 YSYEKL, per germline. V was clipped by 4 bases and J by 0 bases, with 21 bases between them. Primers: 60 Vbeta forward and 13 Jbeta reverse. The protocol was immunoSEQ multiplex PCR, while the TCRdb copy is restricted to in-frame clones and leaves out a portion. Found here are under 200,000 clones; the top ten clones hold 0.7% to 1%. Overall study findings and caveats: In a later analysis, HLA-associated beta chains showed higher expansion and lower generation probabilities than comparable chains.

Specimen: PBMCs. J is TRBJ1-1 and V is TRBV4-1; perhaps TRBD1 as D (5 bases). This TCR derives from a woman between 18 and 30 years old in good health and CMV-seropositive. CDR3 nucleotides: TGCGCCAGCAGCCTACTTCTTCGGACGGGAGGGGTGAACACTGAAGCTTTCTTT. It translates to CASSLLLRTGGVNTEAFF.